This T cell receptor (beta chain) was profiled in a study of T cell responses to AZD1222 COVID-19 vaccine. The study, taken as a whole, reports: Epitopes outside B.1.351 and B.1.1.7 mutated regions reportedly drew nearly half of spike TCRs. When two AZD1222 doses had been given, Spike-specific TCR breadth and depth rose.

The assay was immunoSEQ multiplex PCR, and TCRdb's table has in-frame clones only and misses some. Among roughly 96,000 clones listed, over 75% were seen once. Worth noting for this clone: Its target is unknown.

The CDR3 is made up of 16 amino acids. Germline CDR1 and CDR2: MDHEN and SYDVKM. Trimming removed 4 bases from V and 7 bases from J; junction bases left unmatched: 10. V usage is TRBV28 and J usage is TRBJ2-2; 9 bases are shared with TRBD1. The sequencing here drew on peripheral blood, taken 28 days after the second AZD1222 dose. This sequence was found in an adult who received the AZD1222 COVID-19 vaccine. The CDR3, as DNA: TGTGCCAGCAGTTCCCCCGGGACAGGGAAGAGCGGGGAGCTGTTTTTT. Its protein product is CASSSPGTGKSGELFF.